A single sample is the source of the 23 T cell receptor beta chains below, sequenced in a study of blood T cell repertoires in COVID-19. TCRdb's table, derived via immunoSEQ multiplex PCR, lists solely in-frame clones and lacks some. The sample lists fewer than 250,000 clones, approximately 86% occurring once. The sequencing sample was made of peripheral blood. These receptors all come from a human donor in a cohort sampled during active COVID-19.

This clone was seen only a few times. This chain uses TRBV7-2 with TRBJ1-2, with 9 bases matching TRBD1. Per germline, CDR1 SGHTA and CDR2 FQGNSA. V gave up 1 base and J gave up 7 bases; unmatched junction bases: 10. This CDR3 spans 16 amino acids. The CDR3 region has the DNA TGTGCCAGCAGCTTAGTGGGGACAGGGACAATTGGTGGCTACACCTTC. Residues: CASSLVGTGTIGGYTF.

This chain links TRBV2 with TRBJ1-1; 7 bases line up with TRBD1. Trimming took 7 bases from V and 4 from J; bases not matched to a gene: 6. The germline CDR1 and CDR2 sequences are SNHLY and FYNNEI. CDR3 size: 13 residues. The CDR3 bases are TGTGCCAGCACGGAGGGGGCAGGCACTGAAGCTTTCTTT. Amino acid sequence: CASTEGAGTEAFF.

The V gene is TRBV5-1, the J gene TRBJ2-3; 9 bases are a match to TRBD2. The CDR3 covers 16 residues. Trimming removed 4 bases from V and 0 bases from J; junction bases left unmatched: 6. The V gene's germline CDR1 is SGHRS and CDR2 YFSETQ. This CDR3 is CASSPPSGDSTDTQYF. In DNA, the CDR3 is TGCGCCAGCAGCCCCCCTAGCGGGGACAGCACAGATACGCAGTATTTT.

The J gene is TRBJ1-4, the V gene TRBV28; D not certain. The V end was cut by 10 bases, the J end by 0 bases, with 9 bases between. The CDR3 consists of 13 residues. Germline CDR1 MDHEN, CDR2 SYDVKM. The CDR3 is CAIREATNEKLFF. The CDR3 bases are TGTGCCATCCGAGAGGCAACTAATGAAAAACTGTTTTTT.

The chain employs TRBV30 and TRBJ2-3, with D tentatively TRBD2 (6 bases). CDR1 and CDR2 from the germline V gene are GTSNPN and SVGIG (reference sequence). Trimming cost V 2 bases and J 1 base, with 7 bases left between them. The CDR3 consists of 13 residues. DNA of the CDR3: TGTGCCTGGAGTACGGGGGGCACAGATACGCAGTATTTT. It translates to CAWSTGGTDTQYF.

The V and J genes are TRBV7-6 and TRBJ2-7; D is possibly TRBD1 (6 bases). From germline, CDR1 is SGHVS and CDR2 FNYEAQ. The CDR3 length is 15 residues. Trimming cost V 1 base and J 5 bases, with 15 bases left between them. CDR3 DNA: TGTGCCAGCAGCTTAGGACAGGCGCCAAATCACGAGCAGTACTTC. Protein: CASSLGQAPNHEQYF.

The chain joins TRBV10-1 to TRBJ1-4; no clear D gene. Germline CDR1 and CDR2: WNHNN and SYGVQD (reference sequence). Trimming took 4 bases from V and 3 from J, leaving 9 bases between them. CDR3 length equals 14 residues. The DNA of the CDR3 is TGCGCCAGCAGTGCCGGGAACGCTAATGAAAAACTGTTTTTT. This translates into CASSAGNANEKLFF.

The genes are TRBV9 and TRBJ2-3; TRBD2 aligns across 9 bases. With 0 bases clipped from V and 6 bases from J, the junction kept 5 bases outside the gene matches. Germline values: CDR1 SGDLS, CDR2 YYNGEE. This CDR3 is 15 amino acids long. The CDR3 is CASSVETSGGDTQYF. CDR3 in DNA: TGTGCCAGCAGCGTAGAGACTAGCGGAGGGGATACGCAGTATTTT.

CDR3 nucleotides: TGTGCCAGCAGTTACCGCGGGCAAAAAAATGAGCAGTTCTTC. Its protein is CASSYRGQKNEQFF. The chain carries TRBV2 and TRBJ2-1; maybe TRBD2 (5 bases). Trimming stripped 5 bases from V and 7 bases from J, with 15 bases between. There are 14 residues in the CDR3. Germline CDR1 is SNHLY and CDR2 is FYNNEI.

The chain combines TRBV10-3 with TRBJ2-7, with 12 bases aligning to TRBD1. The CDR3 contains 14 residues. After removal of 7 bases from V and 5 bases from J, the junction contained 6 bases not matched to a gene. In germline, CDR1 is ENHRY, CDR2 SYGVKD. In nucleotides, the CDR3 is TGTGCCATCACGGGGGACAGGGGGCAGAACGAGCAGTACTTC. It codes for CAITGDRGQNEQYF.

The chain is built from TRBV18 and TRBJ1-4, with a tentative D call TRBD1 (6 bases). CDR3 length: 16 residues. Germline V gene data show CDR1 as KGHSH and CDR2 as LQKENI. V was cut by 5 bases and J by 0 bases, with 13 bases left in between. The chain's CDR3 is CASSSRDTATNEKLFF. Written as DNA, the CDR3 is TGTGCCAGCTCATCTCGGGACACAGCAACTAATGAAAAACTGTTTTTT.

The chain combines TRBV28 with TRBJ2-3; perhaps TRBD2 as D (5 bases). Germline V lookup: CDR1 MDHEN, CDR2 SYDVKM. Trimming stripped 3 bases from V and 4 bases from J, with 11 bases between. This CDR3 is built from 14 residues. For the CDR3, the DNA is TGTGCCAGCAGTTTGTCCGCGAGGGCAGATACGCAGTATTTT. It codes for CASSLSARADTQYF.

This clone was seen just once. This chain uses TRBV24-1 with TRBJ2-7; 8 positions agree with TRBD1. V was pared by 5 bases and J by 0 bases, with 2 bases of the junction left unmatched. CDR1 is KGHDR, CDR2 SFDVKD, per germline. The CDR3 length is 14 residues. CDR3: CATSGGQGSYEQYF. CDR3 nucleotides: TGTGCCACCAGTGGAGGACAGGGCTCCTACGAGCAGTACTTC.

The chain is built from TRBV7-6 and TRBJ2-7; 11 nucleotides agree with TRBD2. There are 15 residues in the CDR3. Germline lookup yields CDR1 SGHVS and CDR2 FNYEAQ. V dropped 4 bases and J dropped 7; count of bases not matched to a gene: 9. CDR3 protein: CASSYSLAGVGEQYF. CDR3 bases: TGTGCCAGCAGCTACTCACTAGCGGGAGTTGGAGAGCAGTACTTC.

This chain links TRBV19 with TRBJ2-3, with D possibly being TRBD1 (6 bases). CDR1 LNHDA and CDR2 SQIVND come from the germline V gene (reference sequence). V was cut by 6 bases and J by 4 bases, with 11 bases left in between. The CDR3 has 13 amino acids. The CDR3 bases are TGTGCCAGTAGGATGGGGGCGCCAGATACGCAGTATTTT. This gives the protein CASRMGAPDTQYF.

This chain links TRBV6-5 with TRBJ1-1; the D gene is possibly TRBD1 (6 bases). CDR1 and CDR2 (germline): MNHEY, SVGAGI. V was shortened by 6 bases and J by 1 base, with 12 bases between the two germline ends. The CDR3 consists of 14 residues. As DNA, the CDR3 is TGTGCCAGCAGGTCCGGGACACCGAACACTGAAGCTTTCTTT. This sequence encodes CASRSGTPNTEAFF.

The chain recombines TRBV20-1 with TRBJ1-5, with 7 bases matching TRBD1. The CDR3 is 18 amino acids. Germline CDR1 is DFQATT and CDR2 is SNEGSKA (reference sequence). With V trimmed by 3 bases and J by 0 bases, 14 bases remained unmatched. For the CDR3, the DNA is TGCAGTGCTAGTCAGGGGGATGAATTACACTATAGCAATCAGCCCCAGCATTTT. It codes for CSASQGDELHYSNQPQHF.

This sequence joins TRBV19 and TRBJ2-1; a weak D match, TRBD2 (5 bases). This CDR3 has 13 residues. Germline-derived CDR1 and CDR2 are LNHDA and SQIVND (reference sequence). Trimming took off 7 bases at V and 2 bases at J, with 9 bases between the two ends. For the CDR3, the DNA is TGTGCCAGTAAATCCGGGGCCTACAATGAGCAGTTCTTC. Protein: CASKSGAYNEQFF.

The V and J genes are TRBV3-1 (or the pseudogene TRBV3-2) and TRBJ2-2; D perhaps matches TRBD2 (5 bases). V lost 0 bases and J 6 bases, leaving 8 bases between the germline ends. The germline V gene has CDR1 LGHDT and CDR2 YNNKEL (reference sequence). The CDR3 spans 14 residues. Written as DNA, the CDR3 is TGTGCCAGCAGCCAAGATCCCGGGGCCGGGGAGCTGTTTTTT. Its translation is CASSQDPGAGELFF.

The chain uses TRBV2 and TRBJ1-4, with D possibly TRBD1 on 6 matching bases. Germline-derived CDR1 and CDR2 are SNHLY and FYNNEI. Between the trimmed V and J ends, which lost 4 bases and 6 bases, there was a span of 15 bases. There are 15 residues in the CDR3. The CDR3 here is CASSGISRGDEKLFF. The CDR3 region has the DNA TGTGCCAGCAGTGGAATTAGCAGGGGTGATGAAAAACTGTTTTTT.

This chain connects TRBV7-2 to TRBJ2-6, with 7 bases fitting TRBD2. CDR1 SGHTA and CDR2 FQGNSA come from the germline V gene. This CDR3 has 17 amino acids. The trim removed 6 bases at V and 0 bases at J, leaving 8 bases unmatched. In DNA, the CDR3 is TGTGCCAGCAGTCAAAGACTAGCCTTCTCTGGGGCCAACGTCCTGACTTTC. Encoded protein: CASSQRLAFSGANVLTF.

As DNA, the CDR3 is TGCAGTGCTAGTAGACAGGGCTTCTCCTACGAGCAGTACTTC. It specifies CSASRQGFSYEQYF. The chain links TRBV20-1 to TRBJ2-7; 7 nucleotides line up with TRBD1. Germline-derived CDR1 and CDR2 are DFQATT and SNEGSKA (reference sequence). Unmatched junction bases numbered 5, after V lost 3 bases and J lost 0 bases. The CDR3 is 14 amino acids.

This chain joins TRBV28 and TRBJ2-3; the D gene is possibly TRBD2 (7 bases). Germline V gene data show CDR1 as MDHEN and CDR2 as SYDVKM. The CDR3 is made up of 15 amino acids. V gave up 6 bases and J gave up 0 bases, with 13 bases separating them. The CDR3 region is CASSRAGASTDTQYF. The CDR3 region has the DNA TGTGCCAGCAGCCGGGCGGGGGCTAGCACAGATACGCAGTATTTT.